The 16 T cell receptor beta chains below were found in one sample sequenced in a study of long-term antiretroviral therapy in people with HIV. Samples were assayed with immunoSEQ v3.0 at survey level. Method: immunoSEQ multiplex PCR; TCRdb's copy keeps in-frame clones and lacks some. The top ten hold roughly 18% of the sample, which has tens of thousands of clones, approximately 80% seen once. Sequencing used unsorted PBMCs, obtained 0.5 years before starting antiretroviral therapy. These receptors came from a man aged 40-49 years with HIV.

The chain employs TRBV7-2 and TRBJ2-5; 14 positions match TRBD2. Trimming removed 5 bases from V and 5 bases from J; junction bases left unmatched: 7. The germline CDR1 and CDR2 sequences are SGHTA and FQGNSA. The CDR3 is 16 amino acids. In DNA form, the CDR3 reads TGTGCCAGCAGCCGCCGGACTAGCGGGGGGAAGGAGACCCAGTACTTC. This translates into CASSRRTSGGKETQYF.

The rearrangement links TRBV6-5 to TRBJ2-5; D is tentatively TRBD1 or TRBD2 (6 bases each). V was pared by 4 bases and J by 5 bases, with 14 bases between. Germline CDR1 is MNHEY and CDR2 is SVGAGI. CDR3 size: 14 residues. Written as DNA, the CDR3 is TGTGCCAGCAGTTCGGGGGCAGGGGTGGAGACCCAGTACTTC. Protein: CASSSGAGVETQYF.

The chain recombines TRBV6-5 with TRBJ2-7; D is unresolved. There are 13 residues in the CDR3. V lost 2 bases to trimming and J lost 2 bases, with 7 bases between them. Germline V lookup: CDR1 MNHEY, CDR2 SVGAGI. The CDR3 region is CASSYTMTYEQYF. Here the CDR3 DNA reads TGTGCCAGCAGTTACACCATGACCTACGAGCAGTACTTC.

The V and J genes are TRBV14 and TRBJ2-7; D is perhaps TRBD1 (6 bases). Per the germline V gene, CDR1 is SGHDN and CDR2 is FVKESK. The germline V and J ends were trimmed by 4 bases and 1 base, with 11 bases remaining between them. The CDR3 runs to 14 residues. CDR3 DNA: TGTGCCAGCAGCCGCCTGGACAGTTCCTACGAGCAGTACTTC. This translates into CASSRLDSSYEQYF.

The chain has TRBV4-1 and TRBJ1-2; the match to TRBD1 covers 10 bases. J gave up 4 bases and V 5 bases, and 7 bases lay outside the gene matches. CDR1 MGHRA and CDR2 YSYEKL come from the germline V gene. The CDR3 consists of 15 residues. The CDR3 loop is CASSTGTGVPYGYTF. The CDR3 coding sequence is TGCGCCAGCAGCACTGGGACAGGGGTCCCCTATGGCTACACCTTC.

The CDR3 sequence: CSARGVNGNTIYF. For the CDR3, the DNA is TGCAGCGCTAGGGGAGTAAATGGAAACACCATATATTTT. The chain couples TRBV29-1 to TRBJ1-3, with D perhaps matching TRBD1 (5 bases). The V gene lost 7 bases and the J gene lost 3 bases, with 13 bases spanning the gap. The CDR3 contains 13 residues. Germline-derived CDR1 and CDR2 are SQVTM and ANQGSEA.

The chain recombines TRBV7-2 with TRBJ1-1, with D possibly TRBD1 on 6 matching bases. Germline V gene lookup returns CDR1 SGHTA and CDR2 FQGNSA. This CDR3 is built from 16 residues. The V end lost 1 base, the J end lost 0 bases, and 12 bases lay between the germline ends. The CDR3: CASSLDSTGLNTEAFF. Here the CDR3 DNA reads TGTGCCAGCAGCTTAGATTCAACAGGGCTGAACACTGAAGCTTTCTTT. Full variable domain (remainder filled in from reference TRBV7-2 and TRBJ1-1): GAGVSQSPSNKVTEKGKDVELRCDPISGHTALYWYRQSLGQGLEFLIYFQGNSAPDKSGLPSDRFSAERTGGSVSTLTIQRTQQEDSAVYLCASSLDSTGLNTEAFFGQGTRLTVV.

The chain combines TRBV11-2 with TRBJ2-1, with TRBD2 matching 10 bases. CDR1 and CDR2 (germline): SGHAT, FQNNGV. The CDR3 loop spans 15 amino acids. J gave up 4 bases and V 5 bases, and 5 bases lay outside the gene matches. CDR3 DNA: TGTGCCAGCAGCCCCAGCGGGGGGGTATACAATGAGCAGTTCTTC. Translating gives CASSPSGGVYNEQFF.

The chain combines TRBV6-1 with TRBJ2-2, with D maybe TRBD2 (6 bases). Germline V gives CDR1 MNHNS, CDR2 SASEGT. The CDR3 spans 16 residues. V was cut by 1 base and J by 4 bases, with 13 bases left in between. This CDR3 is CASSEGGDRSTGELFF. DNA of the CDR3: TGTGCCAGCAGTGAAGGGGGGGATAGGAGCACCGGGGAGCTGTTTTTT.

The chain is built from TRBV5-4 and TRBJ1-5; unclear D gene. CDR3 size: 13 residues. Germline values: CDR1 SGHNT, CDR2 YYREEE (reference sequence). Trimming took 4 bases from V and 5 from J, leaving 10 bases between them. The CDR3 coding sequence is TGTGCCAGCAGCCAGGACGGAGATCAGCCCCAGCATTTT. Translation gives CASSQDGDQPQHF.

The chain uses TRBV29-1 and TRBJ2-4; D perhaps matches TRBD1 (6 bases). CDR1 is SQVTM and CDR2 is ANQGSEA in the germline V gene. The CDR3 length is 11 residues. V lost 7 bases to trimming and J lost 7 bases, with 11 bases between them. CDR3 DNA: TGCAGCGGACAGGAGATGAACATTCAGTACTTC. Translation: CSGQEMNIQYF.

The chain recombines TRBV5-1 with TRBJ2-2; the D is unclear. CDR1 is SGHRS, CDR2 YFSETQ, per germline. This CDR3 is 14 amino acids long. Trimming took 1 base from V and 6 from J, leaving 10 bases between them. CDR3 coding DNA: TGCGCCAGCAGCTTGAACGACGGGCCCGGGGAGCTGTTTTTT. Amino acid sequence: CASSLNDGPGELFF.

The rearrangement links TRBV7-9 to TRBJ1-6; TRBD1 matches at 9 bases. The CDR3 has 16 amino acids. Germline V CDR1 and CDR2: SEHNR, FQNEAQ (reference sequence). The V and J ends lost 6 bases and 10 bases, in that order; junction bases with no gene match: 13. CDR3 loop: CASRRPGQGEASPLHF. As DNA, the CDR3 is TGTGCCAGCAGACGCCCGGGACAGGGAGAAGCGTCACCCCTCCACTTT.

This clone was counted only a few times. The chain employs TRBV7-2 and TRBJ1-6; D call uncertain. CDR3 length equals 13 residues. The V gene's germline CDR1 is SGHTA and CDR2 FQGNSA. V lost 8 bases to trimming and J lost 4 bases, with 9 bases between them. CDR3 DNA sequence: TGTGCCAGCGGGCGACGATATAATTCACCCCTCCACTTT. Protein sequence: CASGRRYNSPLHF.

The chain couples TRBV27 to TRBJ2-7; D is unresolved. Germline assignment: CDR1 MNHEY and CDR2 SMNVEV (reference sequence). This CDR3 region has 13 residues. Trimming cost V 5 bases and J 3 bases, with 11 bases left between them. In DNA form, the CDR3 reads TGTGCCAGCAGTCCGCGGTGGGTCTACGAGCAGTACTTC. Translated: CASSPRWVYEQYF.

The J gene is TRBJ1-2, the V gene TRBV6-1, with 8 bases that match TRBD1. Germline-derived CDR1 and CDR2 are MNHNS and SASEGT. Trimming at V came to 4 bases and at J to 1 base, leaving 5 bases not matched to a gene. The CDR3 totals 15 residues. For the CDR3, the DNA is TGTGCCAGCAGTGTGGTGACAGGGGTTAACTATGGCTACACCTTC. This gives the protein CASSVVTGVNYGYTF.